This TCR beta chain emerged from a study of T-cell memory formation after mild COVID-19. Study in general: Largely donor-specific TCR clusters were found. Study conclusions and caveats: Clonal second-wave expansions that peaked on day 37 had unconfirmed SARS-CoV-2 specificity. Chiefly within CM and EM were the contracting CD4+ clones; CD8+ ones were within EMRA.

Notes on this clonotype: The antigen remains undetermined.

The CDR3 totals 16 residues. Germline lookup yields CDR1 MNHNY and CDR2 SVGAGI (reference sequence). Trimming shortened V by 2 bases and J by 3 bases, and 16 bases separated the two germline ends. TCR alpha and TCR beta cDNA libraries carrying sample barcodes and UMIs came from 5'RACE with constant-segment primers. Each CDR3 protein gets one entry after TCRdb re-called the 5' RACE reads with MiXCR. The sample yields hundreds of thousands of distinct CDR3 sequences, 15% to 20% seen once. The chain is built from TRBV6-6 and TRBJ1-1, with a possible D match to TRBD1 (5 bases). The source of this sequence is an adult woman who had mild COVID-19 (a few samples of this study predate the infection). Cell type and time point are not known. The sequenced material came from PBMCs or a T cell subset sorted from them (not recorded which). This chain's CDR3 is CASSYAEGRGDTEAFF. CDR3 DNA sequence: TGTGCCAGCAGTTACGCTGAGGGGCGGGGGGACACTGAAGCTTTCTTT.